The 23 T cell receptor beta chains presented below share a single source sample, sequenced in a study of T-cell reconstitution after alpha-beta-depleted transplantation in children. As it was prepared, the TCRbeta library received unique molecular identifiers. TCRdb ran MiXCR on the PCR reads and lists one entry per CDR3 protein. The sample records more than 90,000 distinct CDR3 sequences, over 9% being singletons. This material consisted of PBMCs, taken before TCRalphabeta/CD19-depleted stem cell transplant. The receptor source for this set is a boy between 2 and 10 years old with acute lymphoblastic leukemia, due to receive a stem cell transplant.

A few counts support this clonotype. The rearrangement links TRBV29-1 to TRBJ1-3; a possible D gene is TRBD1 (5 bases). The CDR3 is 13 amino acids. Trimming shortened V by 6 bases and J by 1 base, and 10 bases separated the two germline ends. The germline CDR1 and CDR2 sequences are SQVTM and ANQGSEA. CDR3 protein: CSVQRQSGNTIYF. In nucleotides, the CDR3 is TGCAGCGTGCAAAGACAGTCTGGAAACACCATATATTTT. The entire variable domain, with the rest obtained from reference TRBV29-1 and TRBJ1-3, is as follows: SAVISQKPSRDICQRGTSLTIQCQVDSQVTMMFWYRQQPGQSLTLIATANQGSEATYESGFVIDKFPISRPNLTFSTLTVSNMSPEDSSIYLCSVQRQSGNTIYFGEGSWLTVV.

This clonotype turned up a few times. The chain uses TRBV5-1 and TRBJ1-1, with a possible D match to TRBD1 (6 bases). CDR3 length: 13 residues. CDR1 and CDR2 from the germline V gene are SGHRS and YFSETQ. Deletions cut 9 bases from V and 5 bases from J, with 17 bases between. CDR3 residues: CATGDPGATEAFF. CDR3 in DNA: TGCGCCACCGGTGATCCGGGGGCTACTGAAGCTTTCTTT. Full variable domain (outside the CDR3, taken from reference TRBV5-1 and TRBJ1-1): KAGVTQTPRYLIKTRGQQVTLSCSPISGHRSVSWYQQTPGQGLQFLFEYFSETQRNKGNFPGRFSGRQFSNSRSEMNVSTLELGDSALYLCATGDPGATEAFFGQGTRLTVV.

J is TRBJ2-1 and V is TRBV3-1; 11 bases map to TRBD2. Germline lookup yields CDR1 LGHDT and CDR2 YNNKEL (reference sequence). J gave up 3 bases and V 0 bases, and 7 bases lay outside the gene matches. There are 18 residues in the CDR3. The CDR3 DNA reads TGTGCCAGCAGCCAAGAGAAGGTAGCGGGAGGGAGCTACAATGAGCAGTTCTTC. Translation gives CASSQEKVAGGSYNEQFF.

This clonotype has only a few counts. The chain combines TRBV12-3 or TRBV12-4 with TRBJ1-4; possible D gene TRBD1, 6 bases. The V gene lost 5 bases and the J gene lost 5 bases, with 21 bases spanning the gap. This CDR3 has 17 residues. As DNA, the CDR3 is TGTGCCAGCAGTCCGGACCGAACAGGGAGAGGAAATGAAAAACTGTTTTTT. Amino acids: CASSPDRTGRGNEKLFF.

This clonotype was observed many times. The chain couples TRBV27 to TRBJ2-1; D perhaps matches TRBD1 (5 bases). Trimming pared 8 bases from V and 4 bases from J, leaving 15 bases between. This CDR3 comprises 14 residues. Germline V gene data show CDR1 as MNHEY and CDR2 as SMNVEV (reference sequence). Here the CDR3 reads CASGPGRQYNEQFF. For the CDR3, the DNA is TGTGCCAGCGGACCGGGTAGACAGTACAATGAGCAGTTCTTC.

The chain combines TRBV7-2 with TRBJ2-2; D remains ambiguous. The CDR3 length is 17 residues. Germline CDR1 reads SGHTA; CDR2 reads FQGNSA. Trimming removed 6 bases at V and 6 bases at J, with 23 bases between. CDR3 region: CASRRLRNPLKAGELFF. Here the CDR3 DNA reads TGTGCCAGCAGGCGATTACGTAACCCCCTCAAGGCCGGGGAGCTGTTTTTT.

This clonotype occurred many times. The chain has TRBV10-2 and TRBJ1-3, with D perhaps matching TRBD1 (5 bases). Trimming took off 11 bases at V and 2 bases at J, with 13 bases between the two ends. CDR3 size: 13 residues. Germline V CDR1 and CDR2: WSHSY, SAAADI. In DNA, the CDR3 is TGCGCCGCCGCAGGGACGGCTGGAAACACCATATATTTT. Translating it yields CAAAGTAGNTIYF.

In its sample, this clonotype was seen a few times. The chain has TRBV20-1 and TRBJ2-7, with D maybe TRBD1 (6 bases). CDR3 length: 13 amino acids. CDR1 is DFQATT, CDR2 SNEGSKA, per germline (reference sequence). V lost 6 bases to trimming and J lost 2 bases, with 14 bases between them. The CDR3 spells CSAGGKAAYEQYF. For the CDR3, the DNA is TGCAGTGCAGGGGGAAAGGCAGCCTACGAGCAGTACTTC.

This clonotype was seen ten or more times. The chain joins TRBV12-3 or TRBV12-4 to TRBJ2-3, with 10 bases aligning to TRBD2. The CDR3 runs 17 residues. The V gene end was trimmed by 5 bases and the J gene end by 0 bases; junction bases not matched to a gene: 8. The CDR3 is CASSDSGRAPSTDTQYF. The CDR3 region has the DNA TGTGCCAGCAGTGACAGCGGGAGGGCCCCGAGCACAGATACGCAGTATTTT.

There are many counts of this clonotype. The rearrangement links TRBV5-1 to TRBJ1-1, with 11 bases lining up with TRBD1. The CDR3 consists of 15 residues. Germline CDR1 is SGHRS and CDR2 is YFSETQ. V was pared by 4 bases and J by 6 bases, with 8 bases of the junction left unmatched. The CDR3 loop is CASSTGQGAGPEAFF. CDR3 nucleotide sequence: TGCGCCAGCAGCACTGGACAGGGGGCGGGCCCTGAAGCTTTCTTT. The full variable domain, in which reference TRBV5-1 and TRBJ1-1 provide the parts outside the CDR3, is KAGVTQTPRYLIKTRGQQVTLSCSPISGHRSVSWYQQTPGQGLQFLFEYFSETQRNKGNFPGRFSGRQFSNSRSEMNVSTLELGDSALYLCASSTGQGAGPEAFFGQGTRLTVV.

This chain joins TRBV27 and TRBJ2-3, with TRBD2 identical over 13 bases. Germline CDR1 MNHEY, CDR2 SMNVEV (reference sequence). The CDR3 is 15 residues long. J was trimmed by 5 bases and V by 3 bases; bases with no gene match: 2. CDR3 DNA sequence: TGTGCCAGCAGTTTTACTAGCGGGAGGGGAGATACGCAGTATTTT. It specifies CASSFTSGRGDTQYF.

This chain links TRBV24-1 with TRBJ2-1, with TRBD2 identical over 10 bases. The ends lost 3 bases at V and 6 bases at J; junction bases unmatched: 7. The germline gives CDR1 KGHDR, CDR2 SFDVKD. This CDR3 is built from 16 residues. CDR3: CATSDPSGGIRNEQFF. CDR3 bases: TGTGCCACCAGTGATCCTAGCGGGGGCATACGCAATGAGCAGTTCTTC.

This clonotype was counted at least ten times. The CDR3 loop reads CASSEDRYEQYF. CDR3 nucleotide sequence: TGTGCCAGCAGCGAGGACAGATACGAGCAGTACTTC. The J gene is TRBJ2-7, the V gene TRBV7-9, with a tentative D call TRBD1 (6 bases). The germline V gene has CDR1 SEHNR and CDR2 FQNEAQ (reference sequence). The CDR3 extends over 12 amino acids. The V and J ends lost 5 bases and 4 bases respectively, with 9 bases between them.

This clonotype was seen more than once but under ten times. This rearrangement joins TRBV11-2 to TRBJ2-5; 8 bases are a match to TRBD1. Germline V CDR1 and CDR2: SGHAT, FQNNGV. The CDR3 totals 16 residues. Unmatched junction bases numbered 9, after V lost 4 bases and J lost 2 bases. The CDR3 sequence is CASSSRNRGWQETQYF. The CDR3 DNA sequence: TGTGCCAGCAGCTCGAGGAACAGGGGGTGGCAAGAGACCCAGTACTTC.

This sequence joins TRBV12-3 or TRBV12-4 and TRBJ1-3; D ambiguous. This CDR3 contains 14 residues. V lost 3 bases and J lost 0, with 6 bases in between. CDR3 in amino acids: CASSFMSSGNTIYF. The CDR3 DNA reads as TGTGCCAGCAGTTTTATGAGCTCTGGAAACACCATATATTTT.

This clonotype was found a few times. This chain connects TRBV30 to TRBJ2-2; D is unresolved. CDR1 is GTSNPN, CDR2 SVGIG, per germline (reference sequence). Trimming cost V 0 bases and J 4 bases, with 6 bases left between them. The CDR3 is 13 amino acids. The CDR3 reads CAWSVLFTGELFF. The CDR3 coding sequence is TGTGCCTGGAGTGTACTGTTCACCGGGGAGCTGTTTTTT.

At least ten counts were recorded for this clonotype. The chain combines TRBV20-1 with TRBJ2-3, with 11 bases that match TRBD2. V trimming: 3 bases; J trimming: 6 bases; junction bases outside the gene matches: 5. Per the germline V gene, CDR1 is DFQATT and CDR2 is SNEGSKA (reference sequence). This CDR3 region has 14 residues. The CDR3 loop reads CSARLAGGGDTQYF. CDR3 coding DNA: TGCAGTGCTAGGCTAGCGGGAGGTGGTGATACGCAGTATTTT.

This clonotype showed up many times. V gene TRBV3-1 combines with J gene TRBJ2-1; D gene ambiguous. This CDR3 region has 15 residues. CDR1 is LGHDT and CDR2 is YNNKEL in the germline V gene (reference sequence). Trimming removed 5 bases from V and 5 bases from J, with 16 bases in between. The CDR3 sequence: CASSYRASKHNEQFF. CDR3 bases: TGTGCCAGCAGCTACCGGGCGTCAAAACACAATGAGCAGTTCTTC.

J is TRBJ1-2 and V is TRBV6-1, with D unresolved. This CDR3 has 16 amino acids. Deletions cut 0 bases from V and 4 bases from J, with 15 bases between. Germline loops: CDR1 MNHNS, CDR2 SASEGT. The CDR3: CASSEAGDVWSYGYTF. The DNA for the CDR3 is TGTGCCAGCAGTGAAGCGGGAGACGTCTGGAGCTATGGCTACACCTTC.

This clonotype was recorded a few times. The chain couples TRBV20-1 to TRBJ2-3, with D possibly being TRBD2 (5 bases). CDR1 is DFQATT, CDR2 SNEGSKA, per germline (reference sequence). V shed 1 base and J shed 4 bases, with 15 bases lying between them. This CDR3 is built from 15 residues. This chain's CDR3 is CSARVATYRPDTQYF. For the CDR3, the DNA is TGCAGTGCTAGAGTAGCGACTTACAGACCAGATACGCAGTATTTT.

This clonotype was seen at least ten times. The V gene is TRBV20-1, the J gene TRBJ2-7; 9 positions match TRBD1. The CDR3 contains 14 residues. The J segment lost 4 bases and the V segment lost 1 base, leaving 5 bases of the junction unmatched. Germline V gene sequence: CDR1 DFQATT, CDR2 SNEGSKA (reference sequence). CDR3 sequence reads: CSARGRTGVYEQYF. For the CDR3, the DNA is TGCAGTGCTAGAGGACGGACAGGGGTGTACGAGCAGTACTTC.

The rearrangement joins TRBV28 to TRBJ1-3; D ambiguous. The CDR3 contains 12 residues. The germline V and J ends were trimmed by 4 bases and 5 bases, with 6 bases remaining between them. Germline CDR1 is MDHEN and CDR2 is SYDVKM. DNA for the CDR3: TGTGCCAGCAGTTGGGGAAGAAACACCATATATTTT. Its translation is CASSWGRNTIYF.

This chain connects TRBV5-1 to TRBJ2-1; D possibly corresponds to TRBD2 (6 bases). CDR1 SGHRS and CDR2 YFSETQ come from the germline V gene. The length of the CDR3 is 14 residues. The V gene lost 4 bases and the J gene lost 6 bases, with 14 bases spanning the gap. The CDR3 is CASSARLVPNEQFF. In DNA, the CDR3 is TGCGCCAGCAGCGCCCGACTAGTTCCCAATGAGCAGTTCTTC.